A selection of T cell receptor beta chains follows, all from one sample in a study of spatial heterogeneity in lung cancer. TCRdb analysed the 5' RACE reads with MiXCR anew, one entry per CDR3 protein. Among roughly 10,000 distinct CDR3 sequences listed, under 8.5% were seen once. Sequenced here: lung tumor tissue, sampled at surgery. These receptors all come from a male donor with early-stage non-small cell lung cancer. Each CDR3 is given with its conserved first and last residue. A D gene is named only where the DNA matches it firmly. Clone size is shown for a subset of rows, as once, few, many or a class of expanded clone.

TRBJ2-7 | - | TRBV3-1 | - | CASSPGTSGLEQYF | TGTGCCAGCAGCCCCGGGACATCTGGCCTCGAGCAGTACTTC
TRBJ2-2 | - | TRBV6-5 | - | CASSYSLWADTGELFF | TGTGCCAGCAGTTACTCACTCTGGGCAGACACCGGGGAGCTGTTTTTT
TRBJ1-4 | TRBD1 | TRBV20-1 | few | CSARDRTTNEKLFF | TGCAGTGCTAGGGACAGGACAACTAATGAAAAACTGTTTTTT
TRBJ2-5 | - | TRBV11-2 | many | CASSWDTAPPETQYF | TGTGCCAGCAGCTGGGACACCGCCCCCCCAGAGACCCAGTACTTC
TRBJ2-2 | TRBD1 | TRBV7-2 | many | CASSRRRTGMFSGELFF | TGTGCCAGCAGCCGACGCCGGACAGGGATGTTTTCCGGGGAGCTGTTTTTT
TRBJ2-1 | - | TRBV6-1 | medium-sized | CASSEWENYEQFF | TGTGCCAGCAGTGAATGGGAGAACTATGAGCAGTTCTTC
TRBJ2-5 | - | TRBV30 | - | CAWSRGPQETQYF | TGTGCCTGGAGTCGAGGACCCCAAGAGACCCAGTACTTC
TRBJ1-6 | TRBD1 | TRBV12-3/TRBV12-4 | many | CASTLSTGTLPLHF | TGTGCCAGCACCCTTTCGACAGGGACCCTACCCCTCCACTTT
TRBJ2-3 | - | TRBV2 | few | CASVRTFTDTQYF | TGTGCCAGCGTCCGGACTTTCACAGATACGCAGTATTTT
TRBJ1-3 | TRBD1 | TRBV20-1 | - | CSAPTGNSGNTIYF | TGCAGTGCTCCGACAGGGAACTCTGGAAACACCATATATTTT
TRBJ2-5 | - | TRBV7-2 | medium-sized | CASSYGEETQYF | TGTGCCAGCAGCTATGGAGAAGAGACCCAGTACTTC
TRBJ2-1 | - | TRBV3-1 | many | CASSQGVSVYNEQFF | TGTGCCAGCAGCCAAGGGGTTAGCGTCTACAATGAGCAGTTCTTC
TRBJ2-5 | - | TRBV29-1 | - | CSVEDPQGRKETQYF | TGCAGCGTTGAAGACCCCCAGGGACGGAAAGAGACCCAGTACTTC
TRBJ2-7 | TRBD2 | TRBV20-1 | many | CSASLGTSGLDEQYF | TGCAGTGCTAGTCTCGGGACTAGCGGATTAGACGAGCAGTACTTC
TRBJ1-1 | TRBD1 | TRBV29-1 | - | CSVEQGAENTEAFF | TGCAGCGTTGAGCAGGGGGCGGAAAACACTGAAGCTTTCTTT
TRBJ2-5 | TRBD1 | TRBV24-1 | many | CATSESGGGETQYF | TGTGCCACCAGTGAATCAGGGGGCGGGGAGACCCAGTACTTC